This entry features one T cell receptor (beta chain) sequence. The assay was immunoSEQ multiplex PCR, and TCRdb's table has in-frame clones only and misses some. This table holds roughly 370,000 clones, around nine tenths found once. The data originate from a study of blood T cell repertoires in COVID-19. CDR3 size: 16 residues. The V segment lost 0 bases and the J segment 4 bases; nucleotides outside the gene matches: 7. Germline V gene data show CDR1 as SGHKS and CDR2 as YYEKEE (reference sequence). This chain joins TRBV5-5 and TRBJ1-5; 7 bases fit TRBD1. This receptor was obtained from a woman in her forties or fifties who had recovered from COVID-19. Sequencing was done on a sample of PBMCs or T cells enriched from blood (not recorded which). CDR3 coding DNA: TGTGCCAGCAGCTTGGTGGGCAGGGGGAGTAATCAGCCCCAGCATTTT. The encoded protein is CASSLVGRGSNQPQHF.